This T cell receptor beta chain appears in the sequencing data of a study of blood T cell repertoires in COVID-19 (TCRdb year 2020). As for the study more broadly: Samples covering the acute and convalescent phases of COVID-19 were provided by collaborators in the United States, Italy and Spain. The material from the prospective study consisted of cDNA or gDNA derived from T cells, B-cell-depleted T cells, or PBMCs. Deeply sampled blood TCRbeta repertoires from subjects exposed to, actively infected with, or recovered from COVID-19 were included in the dataset. The repertoires were released in a freely available public database meant as a resource for research on the immune response to SARS-CoV-2. The samples were drawn from two sources: the first 160 participants of the ongoing ImmuneRACE study, and fewer than 1,500 subjects contributed by 6 global collaborators. A de-identified subject ID, COVID-19 status, age in years and sex were almost always included in the sample metadata. HLA class I and class II types, where available, came from metadata supplied by the sample provider rather than from assay-based typing.

The immunoSEQ Assay, a bias-controlled multiplex PCR, was used to amplify TCRbeta CDR3 regions from genomic DNA. As for how the authors treated the data: Within the assay, amplification of reference gene primers was used to estimate how many nucleated cells each sample contained. Sequence reads were collapsed and filtered to measure the absolute abundance of every unique TCRbeta CDR3 rearrangement. For each sample, productive Simpson clonality was calculated as the square root of Simpson's diversity index across productive rearrangements. Drawn from immuneACCESS, this table holds only the in-frame rearrangements with V and J called that TCRdb kept. Clones are partly lost; checked studies trace under half to an unresolved V gene and leave the rest unexplained. The D gene and trimming were derived from the DNA, and the V and J assignments and clone size from that table. The sample profile shows some 350,000 clones; about 90% of them were found once. The ten largest clones add up to around 3% of the sample.

About this clone: Its antigen is not yet known. Qualities for individual bases were not recorded, and no much larger clone is one base off.

In Seattle, one collaborating source enrolled patients while the infection was active and tracked those patients longitudinally over the course of disease. The collaborating institutions used their own protocols to collect whole blood in K2EDTA tubes. For TCRbeta analysis, collaborators shipped samples in one of three forms: frozen whole blood, isolated PBMCs, or DNA extracted from either of those sample types. Based on the germline V gene, the CDR1 and CDR2 sequences are ENHRY and SYGVKD. V is cut by 11 bases and J by 4 bases, and the space between the germline ends is 14 bases. From the cysteine through the phenylalanine, the CDR3 covers 12 amino acids. Only CDR3 DNA is held: 36 bases, read in frame from base 1. What the research found in general, with its limitations: The amount of clinical and demographic metadata varied by source and participant and was provided uncurated.

Sequencing was performed on peripheral blood. The sequence was obtained from a woman aged 25 to 45 with COVID-19, enrolled during active disease. The chain couples TRBV10-3 to TRBJ1-1, and the D gene may be TRBD1, 6 bases matching. This receptor carries the CDR3 CASRPGATEAFF. The bases read TGTGCCTCCAGACCAGGGGCCACTGAAGCTTTCTTT.